This paragraph reports one TCR beta chain. Its specificity is not known. The sample comes from a study of cytomegalovirus exposure and HLA in healthy donors. 60 Vbeta and 13 Jbeta primers were used in PCR. TCRdb's table, derived via immunoSEQ multiplex PCR, lists solely in-frame clones and lacks some. This table holds 200,000 to 250,000 clones, roughly four fifths found once. The CDR3 length is 17 residues. The germline V gene encodes CDR1 SGDLS and CDR2 YYNGEE. Trimming shortened V by 0 bases and J by 2 bases, and 15 bases separated the two germline ends. Study results and caveats: An analysis done earlier found most TCR beta V segments productive about 87% or about 30% of the time.

Specimen: PBMCs. The chain links TRBV9 to TRBJ1-3, with D possibly being TRBD1 (5 bases). The sequence was collected from a woman aged 45-65 years in good health and CMV-seropositive. The CDR3 region has the DNA TGTGCCAGCAGCGTAGGGGCAGGGCAAGCTCCTGGAAACACCATATATTTT. It specifies CASSVGAGQAPGNTIYF.